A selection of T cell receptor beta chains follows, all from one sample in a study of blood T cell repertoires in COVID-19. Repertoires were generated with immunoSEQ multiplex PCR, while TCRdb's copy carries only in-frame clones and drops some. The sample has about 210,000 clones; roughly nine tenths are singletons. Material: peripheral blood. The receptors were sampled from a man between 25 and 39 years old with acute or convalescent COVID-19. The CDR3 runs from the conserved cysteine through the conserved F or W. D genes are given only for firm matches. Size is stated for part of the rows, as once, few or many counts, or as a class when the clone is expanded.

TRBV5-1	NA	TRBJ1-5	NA	TGCGCCAGCAGCTTAGCCGGCGACAGCTATCAGCCCCAGCATTTT	CASSLAGDSYQPQHF
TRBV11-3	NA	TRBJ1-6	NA	TGTGCCAGCAGCTTTACAGGGAGCTCCTATAATTCACCCCTCCACTTT	CASSFTGSSYNSPLHF
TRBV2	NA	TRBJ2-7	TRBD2	TGTGCCAGCAAAGGGCTAGCGGGATACGAGCAGTACTTC	CASKGLAGYEQYF
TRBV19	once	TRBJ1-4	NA	TGTGCCAGTAGTATCCTTCGCAGATCTGAAAAACTGTTTTTT	CASSILRRSEKLFF
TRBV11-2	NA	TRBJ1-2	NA	TGTGCCAGCAGCCCTGGACAGACATATGGCTACACCTTC	CASSPGQTYGYTF
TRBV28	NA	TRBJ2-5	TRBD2	TGTGCCAGCAGTTTCCCCGCGGGAGCGGGGGAGACCCAGTACTTC	CASSFPAGAGETQYF
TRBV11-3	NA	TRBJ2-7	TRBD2	TGTGCCAGCAGCGTGAAACTAGCGGCCTTCTACGAGCAGTACTTC	CASSVKLAAFYEQYF
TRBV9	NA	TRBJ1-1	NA	TGTGCCAGCAGCGTAGGTGACAGCATATACACTGAAGCTTTCTTT	CASSVGDSIYTEAFF
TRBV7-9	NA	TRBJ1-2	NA	TGTGCCAGCAGCTCAGAGCGGACAGCTAACTATGGCTACACCTTC	CASSSERTANYGYTF
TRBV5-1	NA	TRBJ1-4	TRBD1	TGCGCCAGCAGCTCGGGGGACAGCAATGAAAAACTGTTTTTT	CASSSGDSNEKLFF
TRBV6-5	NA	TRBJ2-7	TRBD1	TGTGCCAGCAGGAGAATGGACAGGGGGGCCTACGAGCAGTACTTC	CASRRMDRGAYEQYF